Listed here are 23 T cell receptor beta chains from one sample, sequenced in a study of blood T cell repertoires in COVID-19. Measured with immunoSEQ multiplex PCR; TCRdb has only the in-frame clones, and not every one. In the table there are some 370,000 clones, around 83% of which are singletons. The source material was PBMCs or T cells enriched from blood (not recorded which). The receptors here all came from a woman between 45 and 65 years old who had recovered from COVID-19.

The gene calls are TRBV5-1 and TRBJ1-2; no clear D. V lost 0 bases, J lost 8 bases, and 11 bases lay in between. CDR1 and CDR2 from the germline V gene are SGHRS and YFSETQ. CDR3 length equals 13 residues. The CDR3 reads CASSLGEGYGYTF. The DNA of the CDR3 is TGCGCCAGCAGCTTGGGCGAGGGTTACGGCTACACCTTC.

J is TRBJ2-1 and V is TRBV19, with D tentatively TRBD1 (6 bases). CDR1 is LNHDA and CDR2 is SQIVND in the germline V gene (reference sequence). CDR3 size: 14 residues. Trimming removed 3 bases at V and 4 bases at J, with 10 bases between. The CDR3 nucleotides read TGTGCCAGTAGTATTCGGACAGCGTACAATGAGCAGTTCTTC. Translation gives CASSIRTAYNEQFF.

The chain joins TRBV7-8 to TRBJ1-2; unclear D gene. The V and J ends lost 6 bases and 0 bases respectively, with 5 bases between them. The V gene's germline CDR1 is SGHVS and CDR2 FQNEAQ. The length of the CDR3 is 12 residues. CDR3 residues: CASSTTNYGYTF. In DNA, the CDR3 is TGTGCCAGCAGTACAACTAACTATGGCTACACCTTC.

This chain connects TRBV5-1 to TRBJ2-2, with TRBD2 identical over 9 bases. The CDR3 has 15 amino acids. After removal of 3 bases from V and 0 bases from J, the junction contained 0 bases not matched to a gene. The germline gives CDR1 SGHRS, CDR2 YFSETQ. This chain's CDR3 is CASSSSGANTGELFF. The CDR3 DNA reads as TGCGCCAGCAGCTCTAGCGGGGCGAACACCGGGGAGCTGTTTTTT.

The J gene is TRBJ1-6, the V gene TRBV30, with 7 nucleotides matching TRBD1. The CDR3 runs 16 residues. V gave up 7 bases and J gave up 6 bases; unmatched junction bases: 15. From germline, CDR1 is GTSNPN and CDR2 SVGIG (reference sequence). For the CDR3, the DNA is TGTGCCTCATCCGAGGGGGCCGCACCATTTAATTCACCCCTCCACTTT. Translation: CASSEGAAPFNSPLHF.

The chain recombines TRBV6-2 or TRBV6-3 with TRBJ2-1; 7 bases agree with TRBD2. The CDR3 has 12 amino acids. Germline V gene lookup returns CDR1 MNHEY and CDR2 SVGEGT. Trimming at V came to 5 bases and at J to 12 bases, leaving 7 bases not matched to a gene. CDR3 DNA: TGTGCCAGCAGTCAACCCGGGGGGTGGCAGTTCTTC. As protein: CASSQPGGWQFF.

In this sample, this clone turned up once. J is TRBJ2-2 and V is TRBV4-1; 9 bases fit TRBD1. Germline lookup yields CDR1 MGHRA and CDR2 YSYEKL. V was clipped by 5 bases and J by 7 bases; unmatched bases: 5. The length of the CDR3 is 14 residues. CDR3 residues: CASSTQGAGGELFF. CDR3 coding DNA: TGCGCCAGCAGCACACAGGGGGCAGGCGGGGAGCTGTTTTTT.

On this clone itself: Within the sample, other DNA sequences also encode this same CDR3. The chain combines TRBV7-2 with TRBJ2-1, with 11 bases lining up with TRBD2. The CDR3 totals 14 residues. The germline V gene has CDR1 SGHTA and CDR2 FQGNSA. Trimming at V came to 3 bases and at J to 6 bases, leaving 1 base not matched to a gene. The DNA of the CDR3 is TGTGCCAGCAGCTTGGGACTAGCGGTCAATGAGCAGTTCTTC. Residues: CASSLGLAVNEQFF.

This sequence joins TRBV6-5 and TRBJ1-2; no definite D call. Looked up from germline, CDR1 is MNHEY and CDR2 is SVGAGI. V gave up 4 bases and J gave up 1 base, with 4 bases separating them. CDR3 length equals 12 residues. In nucleotides, the CDR3 is TGTGCCAGCAGTTGGCTTAACTATGGCTACACCTTC. This encodes CASSWLNYGYTF.

This clone was found once. The chain uses TRBV11-3 and TRBJ2-2; 8 nucleotides align to TRBD1. The V gene's germline CDR1 is SGHNT and CDR2 YENEEA. This CDR3 has 15 amino acids. With V trimmed by 5 bases and J by 3 bases, 5 bases remained unmatched. CDR3 region: CASSPDRGDTGELFF. The CDR3 nucleotides read TGTGCCAGCAGCCCAGACAGGGGAGACACCGGGGAGCTGTTTTTT.

The chain joins TRBV21-1 to TRBJ2-7; the listed D gene, TRBD2, was not tested against the DNA. TRBV21-1 is a pseudogene. The CDR3 is 16 amino acids. The CDR3 coding sequence is TGTGCCAGCAGCAGCGTAACTAGCGGGATTGAGTACGAGCAGTACTTC. As protein: CASSSVTSGIEYEQYF.

V gene TRBV6-2 or TRBV6-3 combines with J gene TRBJ1-2, with D possibly matching TRBD1 (6 bases). From germline, CDR1 is MNHEY and CDR2 SVGEGT. This CDR3 is 13 amino acids long. V was cut by 4 bases and J by 3 bases, with 9 bases left in between. The CDR3 protein is CASSWAGDYGYTF. For the CDR3, the DNA is TGTGCCAGCAGTTGGGCAGGGGACTATGGCTACACCTTC.

V gene TRBV4-3 combines with J gene TRBJ1-5; D remains unclear. The V gene lost 3 bases and the J gene lost 0 bases, with 6 bases spanning the gap. Germline V gene data show CDR1 as LGHNA and CDR2 as YSLEER. The CDR3 extends over 14 amino acids. The CDR3, as DNA: TGCGCCAGCAGCCAGTTATATAGCAATCAGCCCCAGCATTTT. Translated, it gives CASSQLYSNQPQHF.

V gene TRBV11-3 combines with J gene TRBJ1-6, with 8 positions matching TRBD1. Trimming at V came to 0 bases and at J to 9 bases, leaving 4 bases not matched to a gene. CDR1 and CDR2 (germline): SGHNT, YENEEA. The CDR3 length is 15 residues. This chain's CDR3 is CASSLEQGARSPLHF. CDR3 DNA sequence: TGTGCCAGCAGCTTAGAGCAGGGGGCCCGTTCACCCCTCCACTTT. Full variable domain (outside the CDR3, taken from reference TRBV11-3 and TRBJ1-6): EAGVVQSPRYKIIEKKQPVAFWCNPISGHNTLYWYLQNLGQGPELLIRYENEEAVDDSQLPKDRFSAERLKGVDSTLKIQPAELGDSAVYLCASSLEQGARSPLHFGNGTRLTVT.

The chain is built from TRBV19 and TRBJ1-2, with TRBD1 matching over 12 bases. J gave up 5 bases and V 7 bases, and 8 bases lay outside the gene matches. The CDR3 runs to 15 residues. Germline CDR1 and CDR2: LNHDA and SQIVND (reference sequence). CDR3 amino acids: CASTPGDRGRYGYTF. The CDR3 coding sequence is TGTGCCAGTACTCCTGGGGACAGGGGGCGTTATGGCTACACCTTC.

The chain combines TRBV18 with TRBJ1-1, with a possible D match to TRBD1 (6 bases). CDR1 and CDR2 from the germline V gene are KGHSH and LQKENI. The CDR3 extends over 15 amino acids. V shed 3 bases and J shed 4 bases, with 15 bases lying between them. This CDR3 is CASSPQQGGSTEAFF. DNA for the CDR3: TGTGCCAGCTCACCCCAACAGGGAGGGAGCACTGAAGCTTTCTTT.

J is TRBJ2-3 and V is TRBV2, with 12 positions matching TRBD1. V shed 6 bases, J shed 4 bases, and the junction held 11 bases outside the gene matches. The germline CDR1 and CDR2 sequences are SNHLY and FYNNEI. The CDR3 has 17 amino acids. The CDR3 coding sequence is TGTGCCAGCAGCCTCCTGGGGACAGGGGGCAGGTCAGATACGCAGTATTTT. Encoded protein: CASSLLGTGGRSDTQYF.

This chain links TRBV27 with TRBJ1-4; a possible D gene is TRBD1 (6 bases). V was cut by 6 bases and J by 3 bases, with 14 bases left in between. This CDR3 comprises 15 residues. Germline V gene sequence: CDR1 MNHEY, CDR2 SMNVEV (reference sequence). Here the CDR3 reads CASRKPGDPNEKLFF. CDR3 DNA sequence: TGTGCCAGCAGAAAACCAGGGGACCCTAATGAAAAACTGTTTTTT.

This clone came up a few times. The V and J genes are TRBV7-2 and TRBJ2-5, with 11 bases identical to TRBD2. The ends lost 2 bases at V and 2 bases at J; junction bases unmatched: 4. The CDR3 is 16 residues long. Germline V gene sequence: CDR1 SGHTA, CDR2 FQGNSA. In nucleotides, the CDR3 is TGTGCCAGCAGCTTATACGCTAGCGGGGGGCAAGAGACCCAGTACTTC. Translating it yields CASSLYASGGQETQYF.

The rearrangement links TRBV28 to TRBJ1-1; possibly TRBD1 for D (5 bases). The CDR3 extends over 11 amino acids. The V and J ends lost 2 bases and 8 bases respectively, with 6 bases between them. CDR1 MDHEN and CDR2 SYDVKM come from the germline V gene. The CDR3 is CASSLRTEAFF. DNA of the CDR3: TGTGCCAGCAGTTTAAGGACAGAAGCTTTCTTT.

J is TRBJ1-6 and V is TRBV9, with TRBD1 as a possible D gene (6 bases). This CDR3 is 16 amino acids long. CDR1 and CDR2 (germline): SGDLS, YYNGEE. V dropped 5 bases and J dropped 6 bases, with 18 bases sitting between them. The DNA for the CDR3 is TGTGCCAGCAGACGAGACTCGGGGGGCATTAATTCACCCCTCCACTTT. Translation: CASRRDSGGINSPLHF.

This clone has only a few counts. In DNA form, the CDR3 reads TGTGCCAGCAGCTTGGGTGTAGGGGAGAACACTGAAGCTTTCTTT. This encodes CASSLGVGENTEAFF. V usage is TRBV5-4 and J usage is TRBJ1-1, with a possible D match to TRBD1 (5 bases). The CDR3 totals 15 residues. Trimming took off 0 bases at V and 1 base at J, with 10 bases between the two ends. Germline CDR1 and CDR2: SGHNT and YYREEE (reference sequence).

The chain has TRBV11-3 and TRBJ1-2; 7 nucleotides match TRBD1. This CDR3 has 16 amino acids. The J segment lost 3 bases and the V segment lost 3 bases, leaving 10 bases of the junction unmatched. Germline values: CDR1 SGHNT, CDR2 YENEEA. The CDR3 reads CASSFLGRQGDYGYTF. Here the CDR3 DNA reads TGTGCCAGCAGCTTCCTGGGGAGACAGGGCGACTATGGCTACACCTTC. Supplemented by reference TRBV11-3 and TRBJ1-2, the full variable domain reads EAGVVQSPRYKIIEKKQPVAFWCNPISGHNTLYWYLQNLGQGPELLIRYENEEAVDDSQLPKDRFSAERLKGVDSTLKIQPAELGDSAVYLCASSFLGRQGDYGYTFGSGTRLTVV.